This T cell receptor (beta chain) was observed in a study of cytomegalovirus exposure and HLA in healthy donors. The study's findings and limits: Analysis was carried out at a later point, and it linked a missense DCLRE1C variant to TCR beta V- and J-gene trimming. A further, later analysis showed that HLA-associated TCR beta chains (compared with equally common others) were more clonally expanded. Some 16,000 TCR beta sequences were associated with HLA alleles at 0.05 false discovery rate in a later analysis.

Notes on this clone: Its antigen is still unknown.

The germline V gene has CDR1 SGHTA and CDR2 FQGNSA. This CDR3 has 15 amino acids. The V gene lost 4 bases and the J gene lost 4 bases, with 16 bases spanning the gap. It was with 60 Vbeta and 13 Jbeta primers that the PCR ran. Repertoires were generated with immunoSEQ multiplex PCR, while TCRdb's copy carries only in-frame clones and drops some. The table has around 100,000 clones, over 65% seen once; the top ten hold 1.5% to 2%. The chain recombines TRBV7-2 with TRBJ1-2; possible D gene TRBD1, 5 bases. Sequencing used PBMCs. This clonotype was obtained from a woman aged 40 to 49 in good health and CMV-seronegative. As DNA, the CDR3 is TGTGCCAGCAGCTCAGGGCTCGGCCCAACCTATGGCTACACCTTC. Residues: CASSSGLGPTYGYTF. Full variable domain (rest looked up from reference TRBV7-2 and TRBJ1-2): GAGVSQSPSNKVTEKGKDVELRCDPISGHTALYWYRQSLGQGLEFLIYFQGNSAPDKSGLPSDRFSAERTGGSVSTLTIQRTQQEDSAVYLCASSSGLGPTYGYTFGSGTRLTVV.